The rows below give T cell receptor beta chains drawn from one sample of a study of cytomegalovirus exposure and HLA in healthy donors. Repertoires were generated with immunoSEQ multiplex PCR, while TCRdb's copy carries only in-frame clones and drops some. The sample comprises 200,000 or so clones, around 87% of which are singletons, and 1% to 1.5% rests with the top ten. Material: PBMCs. Receptors were obtained from a man younger than 45 in good health and CMV-seronegative. The CDR3 runs from the conserved cysteine through the conserved F or W. A D gene is named only where the DNA matches it firmly. Clone sizes are given selectively: once, few, many, or a class where the clone is expanded.

-,TRBJ1-1,TRBV7-2,once,TGTGCCAGCAGTCGAGAAGGGACAAGCAAGAACACTGAAGCTTTCTTT,CASSREGTSKNTEAFF
TRBD2,TRBJ2-2,TRBV6-6,-,TGTGCCAGCAGACTAGCGGGGGGGCTTGCCGGGGAGCTGTTTTTT,CASRLAGGLAGELFF
TRBD2,TRBJ2-3,TRBV6-5,-,TGTGCCATACGGGGGGGGCTCACAGATACGCAGTATTTT,CAIRGGLTDTQYF
-,TRBJ2-5,TRBV6-5,once,TGTGCCAGCAGCCTTCGACAGGCCCAAGAGACCCAGTACTTC,CASSLRQAQETQYF
TRBD1,TRBJ2-2,TRBV30,-,TGTGCCTGGAGTCGGCGGCAGGGGGCGATCGGGGAGCTGTTTTTT,CAWSRRQGAIGELFF
TRBD1,TRBJ2-2,TRBV18,-,TGTGCCAGCTCCCGACAGGGGACTGCGAACACCGGGGAGCTGTTTTTT,CASSRQGTANTGELFF
TRBD1,TRBJ1-1,TRBV25-1,-,TGTGCCAGCAGTGAACCGGGACAGGGAGACACTGAAGCTTTCTTT,CASSEPGQGDTEAFF
-,TRBJ1-2,TRBV7-9,-,TGTGCCAGCAGCTCCGTCGGGGGGGACTATGGCTACACCTTC,CASSSVGGDYGYTF
TRBD1,TRBJ2-6,TRBV18,-,TGTGCCAGCTCTTCAACCGGGACAGAGCCCTCTGGGGCCAACGTCCTGACTTTC,CASSSTGTEPSGANVLTF
-,TRBJ2-7,TRBV18,-,TGTGCCAGCTCACCCCAGGCGTACGAGCAGTACTTC,CASSPQAYEQYF
-,TRBJ1-5,TRBV6-1,-,TGTGCCAGCAGTGACAGGGGAATGCAGCCCCAGCATTTT,CASSDRGMQPQHF
TRBD2,TRBJ2-1,TRBV7-2,-,TGTGCCAGCAGCTTAGGTCTAGCGGGAAGGTCTTTTGGGAATGAGCAGTTCTTC,CASSLGLAGRSFGNEQFF
TRBD2,TRBJ2-1,TRBV6-5,-,TGTGCCAGCAGCCCAGGACGGCTGACTAGCCCGGAGCAGTTCTTC,CASSPGRLTSPEQFF
-,TRBJ2-3,TRBV7-2,-,TGTGCCAGCAGCTTAAACAGCATCTCAGATACGCAGTATTTT,CASSLNSISDTQYF
-,TRBJ1-1,TRBV29-1,once,TGCAGCGTTGGTACTGGGAACACTGAAGCTTTCTTT,CSVGTGNTEAFF
TRBD1,TRBJ1-1,TRBV5-1,-,TGCGCCAGCAGCAGGGATGAGGGGGCGAGCGCTGAAGCTTTCTTT,CASSRDEGASAEAFF
-,TRBJ2-1,TRBV7-9,-,TGTGCCAGAGGGGGGGGGAACTACAATGAGCAGTTCTTC,CARGGGNYNEQFF
TRBD1,TRBJ1-2,TRBV27,-,TGTGCCAGCAGCCCCCCCTCAGGGGGAGGAGGCTACACCTTC,CASSPPSGGGGYTF
-,TRBJ2-3,TRBV19,-,TGTGCCAGTAGTATAGCGGGGGGCCGGGGTACGCAGTATTTT,CASSIAGGRGTQYF
TRBD2,TRBJ2-1,TRBV28,-,TGTGCCAGCAGTTTAGCGGGGGGTTCCTACAATGAGCAGTTCTTC,CASSLAGGSYNEQFF
TRBD2,TRBJ2-7,TRBV2,-,TGTGCCAGCCTGGGACTAGCCTACGAGCAGTACTTC,CASLGLAYEQYF
TRBD1,TRBJ2-5,TRBV7-6,once,TGTGCCAGCAGCTTATCTCTCCGGGACAGCAGCCCCCAGTACTTC,CASSLSLRDSSPQYF
-,TRBJ1-6,TRBV27,-,TGTGCCAGCAAGAAAGGGGGAAGCTCCTATAATTCACCCCTCCACTTT,CASKKGGSSYNSPLHF
-,TRBJ2-7,TRBV6-5,-,TGTGCCAGCAGTTACGCCCGAGGGGAGCAGTACTTC,CASSYARGEQYF
TRBD2,TRBJ2-3,TRBV28,-,TGTGCCAGCAGGTATAGCGGGAGGGGGTCTGATACGCAGTATTTT,CASRYSGRGSDTQYF
TRBD1,TRBJ1-4,TRBV7-9,-,TGTGCCAGCAGCGCCCAGGGGGCAACTAATGAAAAACTGTTTTTT,CASSAQGATNEKLFF
-,TRBJ2-5,TRBV29-1,-,TGCAGCGTTGAACCCCAGAAGGAGGGAGTAGGGACCCAGTACTTC,CSVEPQKEGVGTQYF
-,TRBJ1-3,TRBV5-1,-,TGCGCCAGCAGCATCGACAGTTCTGGAAACACCATATATTTT,CASSIDSSGNTIYF
-,TRBJ1-1,TRBV19,-,TGTGCCAGTGAAAGACAGAACACTGAAGCTTTCTTT,CASERQNTEAFF
TRBD1,TRBJ2-3,TRBV6-6,-,TGTGCCAGCAGTTACCGGGACAGGGGCACAGATACGCAGTATTTT,CASSYRDRGTDTQYF
-,TRBJ2-1,TRBV7-2,-,TGTGCCAGCAGCGGACGATTTGGGGGCGTCGGTAGTGAGCAGTTCTTC,CASSGRFGGVGSEQFF
-,TRBJ2-3,TRBV4-1,-,TGCGCCAGCAGCCAGGCGGTGGATACGCAGTATTTT,CASSQAVDTQYF
-,TRBJ1-5,TRBV6-5,-,TGTGCCAGCAGCCCTTCTTCTAGCAATCAGCCCCAGCATTTT,CASSPSSSNQPQHF
-,TRBJ2-1,TRBV19,-,TGTGCCAGTAGTCTAAGGGGCGGGGTCAATGAGCAGTTCTTC,CASSLRGGVNEQFF
-,TRBJ1-2,TRBV19,-,TGTGCCAGTAGTATATCCCGCCCGGGAATCTATGGCTACACCTTC,CASSISRPGIYGYTF
-,TRBJ1-5,TRBV15,-,TGTGCCACCAGCGGACAAAACACCCTCGGTCAGCCCCAGCATTTT,CATSGQNTLGQPQHF
TRBD1,TRBJ1-4,TRBV2,-,TGTGCCAGCAGTAAACCGGGACAGGGAGAAAAACTGTTTTTT,CASSKPGQGEKLFF
TRBD1,TRBJ1-1,TRBV7-9,-,TGTGCCAGCAGCCCAGGAGGGGGCAGGGGCACTGAAGCTTTCTTT,CASSPGGGRGTEAFF
TRBD1,TRBJ1-2,TRBV9,once,TGTGCCAGCAGCGCAAGACAGGGTGGCTATGGCTACACCTTC,CASSARQGGYGYTF
TRBD2,TRBJ2-7,TRBV7-2,-,TGTGCCAGCAGCATAAGGGTGCGGGGGTACGGCTACGAGCAGTACTTC,CASSIRVRGYGYEQYF
-,TRBJ1-4,TRBV5-1,-,TGCGCCAGCAGCTCTACAGGGACAACTAATGAAAAACTGTTTTTT,CASSSTGTTNEKLFF
-,TRBJ2-7,TRBV5-6,-,TGTGCCAGCAGCTTTGGTTCCAGCGAGCAGTACTTC,CASSFGSSEQYF
-,TRBJ1-1,TRBV29-1,-,TGCAGCGTTGTGCTTGACCAAACTAGCACTGAAGCTTTCTTT,CSVVLDQTSTEAFF
-,TRBJ1-1,TRBV5-4,-,TGTGCCAGCAGCAGCAGGGCTAGGGACACTGAAGCTTTCTTT,CASSSRARDTEAFF